This T cell receptor (beta chain) was documented in a study of PD-1 blockade in classical Hodgkin lymphoma. The study, taken as a whole, reports: Anyone who began nivolumab under 1 year after ASCT was excluded. When set against healthy donors, newly diagnosed patients were reported to show lower baseline TCR diversity. Possibly reflecting disease activity or prior therapy, repertoire differences have causes that remain undefined.

With respect to this clone: Its antigen is currently unknown.

The CDR3 extends over 18 amino acids. The V gene end was trimmed by 3 bases and the J gene end by 1 base; junction bases not matched to a gene: 13. Germline V gene sequence: CDR1 SGHVS, CDR2 FQNEAQ. Libraries were prepared by immunoSEQ multiplex PCR; TCRdb keeps only in-frame clonotypes and omits some of them. The sample includes about 28,000 clones, roughly 80% of them seen just once. Stated time point: cycle 4 day 1 (C4D1), after more than 5 weeks of nivolumab. Every patient relapsed after autologous stem cell transplantation, and brentuximab vedotin exposure varied. Purification of CD4+ T cells from thawed PBMCs was achieved by magnetic negative selection.

This chain links TRBV7-8 with TRBJ2-3; the match to TRBD2 covers 7 bases. Specimen: CD4+ T cells from blood, collected before the fourth cycle of nivolumab. The clonotype originates from a human donor with classical Hodgkin lymphoma. The CDR3 protein is CASSFLGSSGEGTDTQYF. In DNA, the CDR3 is TGTGCCAGCAGCTTCCTCGGTTCCAGCGGGGAGGGCACAGATACGCAGTATTTT.